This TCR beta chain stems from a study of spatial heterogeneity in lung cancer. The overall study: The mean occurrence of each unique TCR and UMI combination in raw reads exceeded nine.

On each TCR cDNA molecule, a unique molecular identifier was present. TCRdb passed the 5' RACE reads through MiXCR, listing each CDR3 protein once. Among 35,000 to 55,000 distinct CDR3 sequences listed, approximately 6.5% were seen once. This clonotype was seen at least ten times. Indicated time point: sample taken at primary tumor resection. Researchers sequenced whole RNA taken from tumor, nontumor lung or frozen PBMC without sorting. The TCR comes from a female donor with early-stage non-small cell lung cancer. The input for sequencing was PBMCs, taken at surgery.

The chain's CDR3 is CASSLQPQGMNTEAFF. The CDR3 DNA reads TGCGCCAGCAGCTTGCAACCGCAGGGGATGAACACTGAAGCTTTCTTT. The genes are TRBV5-1 and TRBJ1-1; D possibly corresponds to TRBD1 (6 bases). In germline, CDR1 is SGHRS, CDR2 YFSETQ. V dropped 1 base and J dropped 0 bases, with 13 bases sitting between them. This CDR3 has 16 amino acids.